What follows are 6 T cell receptor beta chains derived from one specimen sequenced in a study of blood T cell repertoires in COVID-19 (dated by TCRdb to the early 2020s). Receptor libraries were prepared by the immunoSEQ multiplex PCR assay. Sourced from immuneACCESS, this table was stored by TCRdb with only in-frame sequences that have V and J called. A share of the clones is absent; for the studies checked, an unresolved V gene accounts for under half, and the remainder has no known explanation. For this sample the table gives 150,000 to 200,000 clones, of which roughly 84% were detected only once. Roughly 2.9% of the sample goes to the ten largest clones. The specimen sequenced was peripheral blood. Receptors were obtained from a woman between 55 and 75 years old with acute or convalescent COVID-19.

This clone was seen a single time. The gene calls are TRBV2 and TRBJ2-5, with 8 positions matching TRBD2. J lost 7 bases, V lost 7 bases, and 5 bases had no gene match. CDR1 and CDR2 (germline): SNHLY, FYNNEI. The CDR3 covers 12 residues. Written as DNA, the CDR3 is TGTGCCAGCACGCTAGCGGGCTGGACCCAGTACTTC. Encoded protein: CASTLAGWTQYF.

This clone was seen a few times. The V gene is TRBV30, the J gene TRBJ2-1; unclear D gene. CDR1 GTSNPN and CDR2 SVGIG come from the germline V gene (reference sequence). The CDR3 sequence is 13 residues long. V lost 2 bases and J lost 5, with 10 bases in between. This CDR3 is CAWSTERNNEQFF. The CDR3 nucleotides are TGTGCCTGGAGTACTGAGAGGAACAATGAGCAGTTCTTC.

The V gene is TRBV9, the J gene TRBJ1-1, with a weak D call TRBD1 (5 bases). The CDR3 sequence is 14 residues long. With 2 bases removed from V and 6 bases from J, the gap between germline ends came to 14 bases. CDR1 and CDR2 from the germline V gene are SGDLS and YYNGEE. Here the CDR3 DNA reads TGTGCCAGCAGCGTGGCCGGGGGAAGGGCTGAAGCTTTCTTT. It yields the protein CASSVAGGRAEAFF.

This clone was detected only once. V and J are TRBV18 and TRBJ1-5; D remains ambiguous. The CDR3 runs 12 residues. The V end was cut by 6 bases, the J end by 7 bases, with 10 bases between. Per germline, CDR1 KGHSH and CDR2 LQKENI. In DNA, the CDR3 is TGTGCCAGCTCGGGAGAAGGGCAGCCCCAGCATTTT. As protein: CASSGEGQPQHF.

The V call is TRBV11-2, the J call TRBJ2-7; D not certain. Trimming pared 1 base from V and 9 bases from J, leaving 13 bases between. Germline CDR1 SGHAT, CDR2 FQNNGV. The CDR3 sequence is 13 residues long. CDR3 bases: TGTGCCAGCAGCTTAGGGATGACTGGATGGCAGTACTTC. Translating gives CASSLGMTGWQYF.

The CDR3 nucleotides read TGTGCCAGCAGGCCACAGAACACCGGGGAGCTGTTTTTT. Protein sequence: CASRPQNTGELFF. The chain links TRBV6-6 to TRBJ2-2; D gene uncertain. This CDR3 comprises 13 residues. V was trimmed by 6 bases and J by 1 base, leaving 6 bases between them. The germline CDR1 and CDR2 sequences are MNHNY and SVGAGI (reference sequence).